This passage covers 14 T cell receptor beta chains from one sample sequenced in a study of post-analysis software for immune sequencing data. Built from TCR beta cDNA, the libraries had unique molecular identifiers in them. From the PCR reads, TCRdb called clonotypes with MiXCR, one entry per CDR3 protein. The sample contains 750,000 to 950,000 distinct CDR3 sequences, 53% of which appear only once. Study-wide findings and caveats: When patients were compared with controls, about five TRBV segments were more frequent, TRBV5-6, TRBV5-1 and TRBV20-1 among them.

Their antigen targets remain unknown. The sample was blood. The receptors shown here come from a girl aged 10-17 years with multiple sclerosis.

The V call is TRBV5-1, the J call TRBJ2-5; 9 bases are shared with TRBD2. Germline-derived CDR1 and CDR2 are SGHRS and YFSETQ. The CDR3 extends over 16 amino acids. The trim removed 4 bases at V and 0 bases at J, leaving 7 bases unmatched. Here the CDR3 DNA reads TGCGCCAGCAGCCGGGCGACTAGCGGACACCAAGAGACCCAGTACTTC. Protein sequence: CASSRATSGHQETQYF.

In the case of this clonotype: This sequence may be a read error, since a much larger clone differs from it by one base. The chain employs TRBV20-1 and TRBJ2-4; TRBD1 aligns across 8 bases. This CDR3 is built from 14 residues. With V trimmed by 6 bases and J by 2 bases, 6 bases remained unmatched. Germline loops: CDR1 DFQATT, CDR2 SNEGSKA (reference sequence). DNA for the CDR3: TGCAGTGCACCAGGGGGCTTAACCAAAAACATTCAGTACTTC. Residues: CSAPGGLTKNIQYF.

The chain recombines TRBV7-6 with TRBJ2-7; D remains unclear. This CDR3 has 14 amino acids. V was pared by 5 bases and J by 0 bases, with 11 bases between. Germline values: CDR1 SGHVS, CDR2 FNYEAQ. Here the CDR3 DNA reads TGTGCCAGCAGCCGTCTAGGTCCCTCCTACGAGCAGTACTTC. Amino acids: CASSRLGPSYEQYF. Drawing the rest from reference TRBV7-6 and TRBJ2-7, the complete variable domain is GAGVSQSPRYKVTKRGQDVALRCDPISGHVSLYWYRQALGQGPEFLTYFNYEAQQDKSGLPNDRFSAERPEGSISTLTIQRTEQRDSAMYRCASSRLGPSYEQYFGPGTRLTVT.

The chain joins TRBV7-9 to TRBJ2-1; 9 bases are shared with TRBD2. V dropped 5 bases and J dropped 8; count of bases not matched to a gene: 7. Germline loops: CDR1 SEHNR, CDR2 FQNEAQ (reference sequence). The CDR3 spans 14 residues. The CDR3 reads CASSLHASGDEQFF. CDR3 in DNA: TGTGCCAGCAGCCTGCACGCTAGCGGGGATGAGCAGTTCTTC. The full variable domain, rest sourced from reference TRBV7-9 and TRBJ2-1, is DTGVSQNPRHKITKRGQNVTFRCDPISEHNRLYWYRQTLGQGPEFLTYFQNEAQLEKSRLLSDRFSAERPKGSFSTLEIQRTEQGDSAMYLCASSLHASGDEQFFGPGTRLTVL.

This chain joins TRBV7-2 and TRBJ1-1; 12 nucleotides align to TRBD1. Germline loops: CDR1 SGHTA, CDR2 FQGNSA. This CDR3 region has 19 residues. V trimming: 2 bases; J trimming: 5 bases; junction bases outside the gene matches: 15. The CDR3 loop reads CASSLPSRDRGRRKTEAFF. The DNA for the CDR3 is TGTGCCAGCAGCTTACCGTCCCGGGACAGGGGGCGCAGGAAGACTGAAGCTTTCTTT. The whole variable domain, filled in from reference TRBV7-2 and TRBJ1-1, reads GAGVSQSPSNKVTEKGKDVELRCDPISGHTALYWYRQSLGQGLEFLIYFQGNSAPDKSGLPSDRFSAERTGGSVSTLTIQRTQQEDSAVYLCASSLPSRDRGRRKTEAFFGQGTRLTVV.

The chain uses TRBV6-5 and TRBJ1-2; D might be TRBD1 (6 bases). The CDR3 totals 14 residues. Germline assignment: CDR1 MNHEY and CDR2 SVGAGI. The germline V and J ends were trimmed by 7 bases and 7 bases, with 19 bases remaining between them. Written as DNA, the CDR3 is TGTGCCAGCAAACCATACAGGGAGGGAGGTGGCTACACCTTC. It specifies CASKPYREGGGYTF.

The V gene is TRBV29-1, the J gene TRBJ2-3; 10 nucleotides agree with TRBD2. The V gene end was trimmed by 1 base and the J gene end by 1 base; junction bases not matched to a gene: 8. Germline V gene sequence: CDR1 SQVTM, CDR2 ANQGSEA. The CDR3 has 17 amino acids. CDR3 nucleotides: TGCAGCGTTGAAGCCCGAGCGGGAGGGCCCCGCACAGATACGCAGTATTTT. It codes for CSVEARAGGPRTDTQYF.

This clonotype was counted between two and nine times. V and J are TRBV15 and TRBJ2-1; D is unresolved. This CDR3 has 12 residues. CDR1 is LNHNV and CDR2 is YYDKDF in the germline V gene (reference sequence). With 4 bases removed from V and 8 bases from J, the gap between germline ends came to 9 bases. CDR3 bases: TGTGCCACCAGCAAGGCCCTACATGAGCAGTTCTTC. As protein: CATSKALHEQFF.

V gene TRBV5-1 combines with J gene TRBJ1-4; D is unclear. CDR1 is SGHRS and CDR2 is YFSETQ in the germline V gene. Trimming shortened V by 4 bases and J by 2 bases, and 12 bases separated the two germline ends. The CDR3 consists of 15 residues. CDR3 region: CASSRNLGTNEKLFF. In DNA, the CDR3 is TGCGCCAGCAGCCGGAACCTGGGGACTAATGAAAAACTGTTTTTT.

The rearrangement links TRBV12-3 or TRBV12-4 to TRBJ2-1; D may correspond to TRBD1 or TRBD2 (5 bases each). V lost 4 bases and J lost 8, with 18 bases in between. The CDR3 sequence is 15 residues long. CDR3 bases: TGTGCCAGCAGTTGGGGCCTAACCCAAGCGGATGAGCAGTTCTTC. Translating it yields CASSWGLTQADEQFF.

This clonotype has more than one count but fewer than ten. The chain carries TRBV29-1 and TRBJ2-7; D possibly uses TRBD1 or TRBD2 (6 bases each). Trimming stripped 7 bases from V and 2 bases from J, with 15 bases between. Germline CDR1 is SQVTM and CDR2 is ANQGSEA. CDR3 length: 13 amino acids. As DNA, the CDR3 is TGCAGCGCCGGGACGGGGGCTCCCTACGAGCAGTACTTC. It is translated as CSAGTGAPYEQYF.

The V call is TRBV12-3 or TRBV12-4, the J call TRBJ2-7; 10 bases fit TRBD1. With 5 bases clipped from V and 5 bases from J, the junction kept 9 bases outside the gene matches. This CDR3 is 15 amino acids long. CDR3 sequence reads: CASSRAGQGSNEQYF. The CDR3 nucleotides read TGTGCCAGCAGTCGAGCGGGACAGGGGAGCAACGAGCAGTACTTC.

The chain recombines TRBV6-6 with TRBJ2-7, with 11 bases aligning to TRBD2. Germline V gene data show CDR1 as MNHNY and CDR2 as SVGAGI (reference sequence). V shed 4 bases, J shed 4 bases, and the junction held 6 bases outside the gene matches. This CDR3 has 15 residues. The CDR3 reads CASSSSLAGAYEQYF. In nucleotides, the CDR3 is TGTGCCAGCAGTTCTTCACTAGCGGGGGCATACGAGCAGTACTTC.

The chain joins TRBV6-1 to TRBJ2-5; 9 nucleotides agree with TRBD1. V trimming: 1 base; J trimming: 12 bases; junction bases outside the gene matches: 12. The CDR3 sequence is 15 residues long. CDR1 is MNHNS and CDR2 is SASEGT in the germline V gene. The CDR3 spells CASSEGRTGDELEYF. The CDR3 coding sequence is TGTGCCAGCAGTGAAGGAAGGACAGGGGACGAATTGGAGTACTTC.